Listed here is a single TCR beta chain. Its antigen is not known. The missing CDR3 end, 3 residues past where the read stops, is filled in from the germline J gene. The data derive from a study of T cells in women clearing cervical HPV infection. Overall study: Blood came at first lesion visit for cases, post-clearance for controls.

The CDR3 is made up of 15 amino acids. The V and J ends lost 5 bases and 3 bases, in that order; junction bases with no gene match: 6. This table comes from immunoSEQ multiplex PCR, and its TCRdb copy is limited to in-frame clones, with some not included. Seen in this sample are about 30,000 clones; the ten most common clones hold roughly 3.6%. Overall study findings and caveats: CIN3+ cases had significantly higher TCR richness than controls; evenness did not differ.

The chain recombines TRBV12-3 or TRBV12-4 with TRBJ1-4; TRBD1 matches 7 bases. Sequencing was performed on blood buffy coat. The receptor comes from a woman between 18 and 70 years old with a cervical HPV16 infection that either progressed to CIN3+ or cleared (not recorded which). The part of the CDR3 DNA that was read is TGTGCCAGCAGTACTGCGACAGGGTCTAATGAAAAA. This encodes CASSTATGSNEK. The whole CDR3 reads CASSTATGSNEKLFF.